Listed below are T cell receptor beta chains from one sample, sequenced in a study of T cell repertoires in cytomegalovirus infection. One entry per CDR3 protein results from TCRdb running MiXCR on the reads. Of some 170,000 distinct CDR3 sequences listed, approximately 18% are singletons. Sequencing was done on a sample of CD8+ T cells from PBMCs. The source is a human donor in good health (CMV status not recorded). Some clones in this sample may be carry-over from other donors' samples. CDR3s include the opening cysteine and the closing phenylalanine or tryptophan. A D gene is named only where the DNA matches it firmly. The size field is filled for only some rows; it gives once, few, many or a size class.

J gene: TRBJ2-7; clone size: many; V gene: TRBV7-8; D gene: TRBD1; CDR3 protein: CASSLALGQGSYEQYF; CDR3 DNA: TGTGCCAGCAGCTTAGCGCTAGGACAGGGATCCTACGAGCAGTACTTC
J gene: TRBJ2-3; clone size: .; V gene: TRBV7-8; D gene: TRBD1; CDR3 protein: CASSSVGQGYLDTQYF; CDR3 DNA: TGTGCCAGCAGCTCAGTGGGACAGGGGTACCTCGATACGCAGTATTTT
J gene: TRBJ2-5; clone size: .; V gene: TRBV5-4; D gene: .; CDR3 protein: CASSSPGGQGETQYF; CDR3 DNA: TGTGCCAGCAGCTCCCCTGGGGGGCAGGGAGAGACCCAGTACTTC
J gene: TRBJ2-7; clone size: .; V gene: TRBV6-6; D gene: TRBD1; CDR3 protein: CASSSRDSSYEQYF; CDR3 DNA: TGTGCCAGCAGTTCCCGGGACAGCTCCTACGAGCAGTACTTC
J gene: TRBJ1-1; clone size: many; V gene: TRBV7-9; D gene: .; CDR3 protein: CASSPRTANTEAFF; CDR3 DNA: TGTGCCAGCAGCCCGCGCACGGCGAACACTGAAGCTTTCTTT
J gene: TRBJ1-5; clone size: few; V gene: TRBV7-9; D gene: .; CDR3 protein: CASSLGAGSPRGNQPQHF; CDR3 DNA: TGTGCCAGCAGCCTGGGGGCAGGGTCCCCAAGGGGCAATCAGCCCCAGCATTTT
J gene: TRBJ2-6; clone size: many; V gene: TRBV6-6; D gene: .; CDR3 protein: CASSYEASGANVLTF; CDR3 DNA: TGTGCCAGCAGTTACGAAGCCTCTGGGGCCAACGTCCTGACTTTC
J gene: TRBJ2-7; clone size: .; V gene: TRBV6-2/TRBV6-3; D gene: .; CDR3 protein: CASSTRREQYF; CDR3 DNA: TGTGCCAGCAGTACCCGGCGCGAGCAGTACTTC
J gene: TRBJ2-7; clone size: few; V gene: TRBV5-1; D gene: .; CDR3 protein: CASSGASYEQYF; CDR3 DNA: TGCGCCAGCAGCGGGGCCTCCTACGAGCAGTACTTC
J gene: TRBJ2-5; clone size: few; V gene: TRBV28; D gene: TRBD1; CDR3 protein: CASSPSTGHPETQYF; CDR3 DNA: TGTGCCAGCAGTCCGTCGACAGGGCACCCAGAGACCCAGTACTTC
J gene: TRBJ2-5; clone size: few; V gene: TRBV6-6; D gene: TRBD2; CDR3 protein: CASLDPTSGKETQYF; CDR3 DNA: TGTGCCAGCCTCGACCCGACTAGCGGGAAAGAGACCCAGTACTTC
J gene: TRBJ2-1; clone size: many; V gene: TRBV7-9; D gene: TRBD2; CDR3 protein: CASSKLAGVHNEQFF; CDR3 DNA: TGTGCCAGCAGCAAACTAGCGGGGGTACACAATGAGCAGTTCTTC
J gene: TRBJ1-2; clone size: .; V gene: TRBV27; D gene: TRBD1; CDR3 protein: CASSLSQGAFYGYTF; CDR3 DNA: TGTGCCAGCAGTTTATCACAGGGGGCTTTCTATGGCTACACCTTC
J gene: TRBJ2-7; clone size: .; V gene: TRBV7-1; D gene: .; CDR3 protein: CASSSGEAEQYF; CDR3 DNA: TGTGCCAGCAGCTCGGGGGAGGCGGAGCAGTACTTC
J gene: TRBJ1-1; clone size: few; V gene: TRBV12-3/TRBV12-4; D gene: .; CDR3 protein: CASSPPKGLRDMNTEAFF; CDR3 DNA: TGTGCCAGCAGCCCCCCCAAAGGTTTGCGGGATATGAACACTGAAGCTTTCTTT
J gene: TRBJ1-6; clone size: few; V gene: TRBV2; D gene: .; CDR3 protein: CASLGGVSPLHF; CDR3 DNA: TGTGCCAGCCTAGGGGGGGTTTCACCCCTCCACTTT
J gene: TRBJ2-5; clone size: few; V gene: TRBV6-1; D gene: .; CDR3 protein: CASSTLRETQYF; CDR3 DNA: TGTGCCAGCAGTACCCTCCGAGAGACCCAGTACTTC
J gene: TRBJ2-7; clone size: .; V gene: TRBV12-5; D gene: .; CDR3 protein: CASGLSGSHEQYF; CDR3 DNA: TGTGCTAGTGGTTTGAGTGGGAGCCACGAGCAGTACTTC
J gene: TRBJ2-7; clone size: .; V gene: TRBV7-7; D gene: TRBD1; CDR3 protein: CASSLGQLYEQYF; CDR3 DNA: TGTGCCAGCAGCTTGGGACAGCTCTACGAGCAGTACTTC
J gene: TRBJ2-7; clone size: .; V gene: TRBV4-3; D gene: TRBD1; CDR3 protein: CASSPDVGQGAYEQYF; CDR3 DNA: TGCGCCAGCAGCCCAGACGTGGGACAGGGGGCCTACGAGCAGTACTTC
J gene: TRBJ1-4; clone size: few; V gene: TRBV7-8; D gene: .; CDR3 protein: CASSIMQTNEKLFF; CDR3 DNA: TGTGCCAGCAGCATCATGCAGACTAATGAAAAACTGTTTTTT
J gene: TRBJ2-3; clone size: .; V gene: TRBV14; D gene: .; CDR3 protein: CASSQGRTASTDTQYF; CDR3 DNA: TGTGCCAGCAGCCAAGGACGGACAGCTAGCACAGATACGCAGTATTTT
J gene: TRBJ1-2; clone size: few; V gene: TRBV19; D gene: .; CDR3 protein: CASLWGNGYGYTF; CDR3 DNA: TGTGCCAGCCTATGGGGGAACGGTTATGGCTACACCTTC
J gene: TRBJ1-6; clone size: few; V gene: TRBV7-2; D gene: .; CDR3 protein: CASSLAVGGAENSPLHF; CDR3 DNA: TGTGCCAGCAGCTTAGCGGTAGGAGGCGCTGAGAATTCACCCCTCCACTTT